This T cell receptor (beta chain) derives from a study of T-cell memory formation after mild COVID-19. The germline gives CDR1 MNHEY, CDR2 SMNVEV (reference sequence). The CDR3 extends over 14 amino acids. V was clipped by 8 bases and J by 6 bases; unmatched bases: 8. Libraries for TCRalpha and TCRbeta carried sample barcodes and unique molecular identifiers via 5'RACE. Each CDR3 protein is one row after TCRdb ran MiXCR on the 5' RACE reads. The sample lists some 300,000 distinct CDR3 sequences, 20% to 25% seen once, with about 21% in the top ten. This clonotype was seen only once. Its antigen is not known. Whole-study findings and limits: Proof of SARS-CoV-2 specificity was absent for the second-wave clones that crested on day 37.

The rearrangement uses TRBV27 and TRBJ1-4, with TRBD1 matching over 8 bases. What was sequenced was PBMCs or a T cell subset sorted from them (not recorded which). The TCR was taken from a man younger than 35 who had mild COVID-19 (a few samples of this study predate the infection). Cell type and time point are not known. The CDR3 coding sequence is TGTGCCAGCGGCGATCAGGGGGCCCATGAAAAACTGTTTTTT. The encoded protein is CASGDQGAHEKLFF.